This T cell receptor (beta chain) emerged from a study of CD8+CD57+ T cells in acquired aplastic anemia. As for the study in general: Sorted CD4+ and CD8+ cells yielded DNA averaging around 3.2 ug. Study-wide results and caveats: Significance was not reached for CD8+ Simpson's diversity between patients and controls. Common to patients and controls were around 30 CD8+ CDR3 sequences.

Worth noting for this clonotype: The antigen is unknown.

Genomic DNA constituted the template upon which TCR beta VDJ and CDR3 profiling was performed. Each CDR3 protein gets one entry after TCRdb re-called the reads with MiXCR. The sample consists of 150,000 to 200,000 distinct CDR3 sequences, around 65% of them appearing once. Trimming removed 7 bases from V and 1 base from J, with 12 bases in between. The CDR3 has 14 amino acids. Germline V lookup: CDR1 MNHNS, CDR2 SASEGT. The chain recombines TRBV6-1 with TRBJ2-3; D may be TRBD2 (5 bases). The receptor was isolated from a human donor with severe aplastic anemia or a healthy control (not recorded which). Sequenced: sorted CD4+, CD8+, or CD8+CD57+ T cells (not recorded which) from PBMCs. The CDR3 nucleotides are TGTGCCAGCAAGGCCCACGGGGGCACAGATACGCAGTATTTT. Its translation is CASKAHGGTDTQYF.